The source of this T cell receptor beta chain is a study of CD4 and CD8 cells across lung adenocarcinoma regions. The patients had localized lung adenocarcinoma, a non-small cell subtype. J was trimmed by 2 bases and V by 6 bases; bases with no gene match: 8. From germline, CDR1 is MNHNS and CDR2 SASEGT. CDR3 length: 17 amino acids. MiXCR was run by TCRdb on the PCR reads, yielding one entry per CDR3 protein. The sample lists under 7,500 distinct CDR3 sequences, about half occurring once. This receptor was obtained from a female donor with lung adenocarcinoma. The CD4 and CD8 labels of this study may be unreliable. Sample: CD4+ T cells from the center of a lung tumor. The chain recombines TRBV6-1 with TRBJ2-3; 13 bases align to TRBD2. CDR3 sequence: CASSRRLAGGFTDTQYF. In DNA form, the CDR3 reads TGTGCCAGCAGCCGCCGACTAGCGGGGGGATTCACAGATACGCAGTATTTT.